This is a list of T cell receptor beta chains from one sample in a study of blood T cell repertoires in COVID-19. Some clones are missing from TCRdb's copy, which holds only in-frame ones; the method was immunoSEQ multiplex PCR. The sample shows about 330,000 clones, 88% of them seen only once. The source material was peripheral blood. The receptors here all came from a woman aged 45 to 65 with active or convalescent COVID-19. CDR3s include the opening cysteine and the closing phenylalanine or tryptophan. The D gene is left open where the match is weak. Only part of the rows carry a size: once, few, many, or a class if the clone is expanded.

D gene: TRBD1; V gene: TRBV27; clone size: once; J gene: TRBJ1-2; CDR3 DNA: TGTGCCAGCAGTCCGGGACGAGGTTCAGGGCAGGGGGATGGCTACACCTTC; CDR3 protein: CASSPGRGSGQGDGYTF
D gene: -; V gene: TRBV7-9; clone size: -; J gene: TRBJ2-7; CDR3 DNA: TGTGCCAGCAGCTCCCTCGGACTGGCCTACGAGCAGTACTTC; CDR3 protein: CASSSLGLAYEQYF
D gene: -; V gene: TRBV28; clone size: -; J gene: TRBJ2-3; CDR3 DNA: TGTGCCAGCAAGGGGCAGGGATCATTCACAGATACGCAGTATTTT; CDR3 protein: CASKGQGSFTDTQYF
D gene: -; V gene: TRBV6-5; clone size: -; J gene: TRBJ2-6; CDR3 DNA: TGTGCCAGCCGGTCTGGGGCCAACGTCCTGACTTTC; CDR3 protein: CASRSGANVLTF
D gene: TRBD1; V gene: TRBV5-1; clone size: -; J gene: TRBJ2-6; CDR3 DNA: TGCGCCAGCAGCTCCCCGACAGGGGGCGGACCCTCTGGGGCCAACGTCCTGACTTTC; CDR3 protein: CASSSPTGGGPSGANVLTF
D gene: TRBD1; V gene: TRBV6-5; clone size: -; J gene: TRBJ1-5; CDR3 DNA: TGTGCCAGCAGTAGGGACAGGGAGCAGCCCCAGCATTTT; CDR3 protein: CASSRDREQPQHF
D gene: -; V gene: TRBV4-1; clone size: few; J gene: TRBJ2-2; CDR3 DNA: TGCGCCAGCAGCCAGACACCTGAAAACACCGGGGAGCTGTTTTTT; CDR3 protein: CASSQTPENTGELFF
D gene: -; V gene: TRBV28; clone size: -; J gene: TRBJ1-2; CDR3 DNA: TGTGCCAGCAGTTCTCCCCGGGTAGCTAACTATGGCTACACCTTC; CDR3 protein: CASSSPRVANYGYTF
D gene: -; V gene: TRBV6-1; clone size: few; J gene: TRBJ1-1; CDR3 DNA: TGTGCCAGCAGTGAAGGGAGGTCTGCTTTCTTT; CDR3 protein: CASSEGRSAFF
D gene: TRBD1; V gene: TRBV6-2/TRBV6-3; clone size: -; J gene: TRBJ2-7; CDR3 DNA: TGTGCCAGCAGTCAGACAGGGGGTCCCTCCTACGAGCAGTACTTC; CDR3 protein: CASSQTGGPSYEQYF
D gene: TRBD1; V gene: TRBV18; clone size: -; J gene: TRBJ2-7; CDR3 DNA: TGTGCCAGCTCGTTGACAGGGGAAATCGACGAGCAGTACTTC; CDR3 protein: CASSLTGEIDEQYF
D gene: -; V gene: TRBV30; clone size: once; J gene: TRBJ2-3; CDR3 DNA: TGTGCCTGGAGTGTAGCTAGCACAGATACGCAGTATTTT; CDR3 protein: CAWSVASTDTQYF
D gene: -; V gene: TRBV7-2; clone size: -; J gene: TRBJ2-6; CDR3 DNA: TGTGCCAGCAGCTTTGGGAGCTCTGGGGCCAACGTCCTGACTTTC; CDR3 protein: CASSFGSSGANVLTF
D gene: TRBD1; V gene: TRBV9; clone size: -; J gene: TRBJ2-7; CDR3 DNA: TGTGCCAGCAGCGCGACAGGGGCCCGTTACGAGCAGTACTTC; CDR3 protein: CASSATGARYEQYF
D gene: TRBD2; V gene: TRBV2; clone size: -; J gene: TRBJ2-5; CDR3 DNA: TGTGCCAGCAGTGAGCCCGGAGGAGCGGGAGGAACCGAGACCCAGTACTTC; CDR3 protein: CASSEPGGAGGTETQYF
D gene: -; V gene: TRBV7-2; clone size: once; J gene: TRBJ2-1; CDR3 DNA: TGTGCCAGCAGCATTACAGGGCTTGGGAATGAGCAGTTCTTC; CDR3 protein: CASSITGLGNEQFF
D gene: -; V gene: TRBV7-2; clone size: -; J gene: TRBJ2-5; CDR3 DNA: TGTGCCAGCAGCTCGGACTACCGGACCCAGTACTTC; CDR3 protein: CASSSDYRTQYF
D gene: TRBD1; V gene: TRBV7-8; clone size: -; J gene: TRBJ1-5; CDR3 DNA: TGTGCCAGCAGCTTAGCGATTGAACTAGGACAGGCAGGGAGCAATCAGCCCCAGCATTTT; CDR3 protein: CASSLAIELGQAGSNQPQHF
D gene: TRBD1; V gene: TRBV3-1/TRBV3-2; clone size: -; J gene: TRBJ1-1; CDR3 DNA: TGTGCCAGCAGCCAAGATTCAGGGGGGAGGTTCACTGAAGCTTTCTTT; CDR3 protein: CASSQDSGGRFTEAFF
D gene: -; V gene: TRBV19; clone size: -; J gene: TRBJ1-3; CDR3 DNA: TGTGCCAGTACCACAAGGGGATCTGGAAACACCATATATTTT; CDR3 protein: CASTTRGSGNTIYF
D gene: -; V gene: TRBV15; clone size: -; J gene: TRBJ1-2; CDR3 DNA: TGTGCCACCAGCTCTCCCATCGCGGGGGCGGAGGGCTACACCTTC; CDR3 protein: CATSSPIAGAEGYTF
D gene: TRBD1; V gene: TRBV13; clone size: -; J gene: TRBJ1-5; CDR3 DNA: TGTGCCAGCAGCCCCCCAGGGGGTAATCAGCCCCAGCATTTT; CDR3 protein: CASSPPGGNQPQHF
D gene: -; V gene: TRBV28; clone size: -; J gene: TRBJ1-5; CDR3 DNA: TGTGCCAGTGACGGGAAGTGGCAGCCCCAGCATTTT; CDR3 protein: CASDGKWQPQHF
D gene: -; V gene: TRBV9; clone size: -; J gene: TRBJ2-7; CDR3 DNA: TGTGCCAGCAGCGTTGGACAATCTACCTACGAGCAGTACTTC; CDR3 protein: CASSVGQSTYEQYF
D gene: -; V gene: TRBV28; clone size: -; J gene: TRBJ1-2; CDR3 DNA: TGTGCCAGCAGTTTATTAGGGACTCCCAGCTATGGCTACACCTTC; CDR3 protein: CASSLLGTPSYGYTF
D gene: TRBD1; V gene: TRBV5-1; clone size: -; J gene: TRBJ2-7; CDR3 DNA: TGCGCTTCCGGACAGGGGTACGAGCAGTACTTC; CDR3 protein: CASGQGYEQYF
D gene: -; V gene: TRBV5-1; clone size: -; J gene: TRBJ1-4; CDR3 DNA: TGCGCCAGCAGCTTGTTCACAGGAAATGAAAAACTGTTTTTT; CDR3 protein: CASSLFTGNEKLFF
D gene: -; V gene: TRBV19; clone size: once; J gene: TRBJ2-3; CDR3 DNA: TGTGCCAGTAGGCCAGGGGCCTTCACAGATACGCAGTATTTT; CDR3 protein: CASRPGAFTDTQYF
D gene: TRBD1; V gene: TRBV2; clone size: -; J gene: TRBJ2-3; CDR3 DNA: TGTGCCAGCAGTGAATATAGGGGACAGTTCACAGATACGCAGTATTTT; CDR3 protein: CASSEYRGQFTDTQYF
D gene: -; V gene: TRBV28; clone size: -; J gene: TRBJ2-2; CDR3 DNA: TGTGCCAGCAGCAAACTCAGGGATCCAAACACCTGGGAGCTGTTTTTT; CDR3 protein: CASSKLRDPNTWELFF
D gene: TRBD1; V gene: TRBV4-2; clone size: -; J gene: TRBJ1-2; CDR3 DNA: TGTGCCAGCAGCCAAGACAGGGGACAGGATGGCTACACCTTC; CDR3 protein: CASSQDRGQDGYTF
D gene: TRBD1; V gene: TRBV30; clone size: -; J gene: TRBJ1-1; CDR3 DNA: TGTGCCTGGAGGAGACAGGGGGGAGCTTTCTTT; CDR3 protein: CAWRRQGGAFF
D gene: TRBD1; V gene: TRBV3-1/TRBV3-2; clone size: once; J gene: TRBJ1-1; CDR3 DNA: TGTGCCAGCAGCCAAGATAACAGGGGGAGGACTGAAGCTTTCTTT; CDR3 protein: CASSQDNRGRTEAFF
D gene: -; V gene: TRBV30; clone size: -; J gene: TRBJ1-3; CDR3 DNA: TGTGCCTGGAGTTTCAGCTCTGGAAACACCATATATTTT; CDR3 protein: CAWSFSSGNTIYF
D gene: -; V gene: TRBV7-9; clone size: -; J gene: TRBJ1-1; CDR3 DNA: TGTGCCAGCAGCTTAGCGGGGGGGCGTACTGAAGCTTTCTTT; CDR3 protein: CASSLAGGRTEAFF
D gene: -; V gene: TRBV6-6; clone size: -; J gene: TRBJ2-5; CDR3 DNA: TGTGCCAGCAGTTACTCGCGCAGGGAGACCCAGTACTTC; CDR3 protein: CASSYSRRETQYF
D gene: TRBD1; V gene: TRBV27; clone size: -; J gene: TRBJ1-1; CDR3 DNA: TGTGCCAGCAGTTCGAGATACGGAGGACAGGGCTCTTCTGGGGCTTTCTTT; CDR3 protein: CASSSRYGGQGSSGAFF
D gene: -; V gene: TRBV19; clone size: few; J gene: TRBJ2-2; CDR3 DNA: TGTGCCAGTAGACACAATCCCCATCCCCAGAACACCGGGGAGCTGTTTTTT; CDR3 protein: CASRHNPHPQNTGELFF
D gene: TRBD1; V gene: TRBV30; clone size: -; J gene: TRBJ1-1; CDR3 DNA: TGTGCCTGGAGTCCCCGGACAGGGGTTCCTGAAGCTTTCTTT; CDR3 protein: CAWSPRTGVPEAFF
D gene: -; V gene: TRBV9; clone size: -; J gene: TRBJ2-7; CDR3 DNA: TGTGCCAGCAGCGCCTACAGGGAGAACGAGCAGTACTTC; CDR3 protein: CASSAYRENEQYF
D gene: -; V gene: TRBV27; clone size: -; J gene: TRBJ1-6; CDR3 DNA: TGTGCCAGCAGTCTACTCGGTTCACCCCTCCACTTT; CDR3 protein: CASSLLGSPLHF
D gene: -; V gene: TRBV5-4; clone size: -; J gene: TRBJ1-3; CDR3 DNA: TGTGCCAGCAGCTCCGGGACTTCTAGCTCTGGAAACACCATATATTTT; CDR3 protein: CASSSGTSSSGNTIYF
D gene: TRBD2; V gene: TRBV5-1; clone size: -; J gene: TRBJ2-3; CDR3 DNA: TGCGCCAGCAGCTTGCTCCTAGCGGGCGGGGCTAGCACAGATACGCAGTATTTT; CDR3 protein: CASSLLLAGGASTDTQYF
D gene: TRBD1; V gene: TRBV10-3; clone size: -; J gene: TRBJ2-7; CDR3 DNA: TGTGCCATCAGTGCATCCGGGACAGGGATCTTCGAGCAGTACTTC; CDR3 protein: CAISASGTGIFEQYF
D gene: -; V gene: TRBV12-3/TRBV12-4; clone size: -; J gene: TRBJ1-6; CDR3 DNA: TGTGCCAGCAGCTACGACAAATCACCCCTCCACTTT; CDR3 protein: CASSYDKSPLHF
D gene: TRBD2; V gene: TRBV10-3; clone size: -; J gene: TRBJ2-1; CDR3 DNA: TGTGCCATCAGTGAGTCCACCCCGGGACTAGCGGGGAATGAGCAGTTCTTC; CDR3 protein: CAISESTPGLAGNEQFF
D gene: -; V gene: TRBV6-4; clone size: -; J gene: TRBJ2-1; CDR3 DNA: TGTGCCAGCAGTGCCAACTCAGGAGGTGAGCAGTTCTTC; CDR3 protein: CASSANSGGEQFF
D gene: -; V gene: TRBV5-1; clone size: -; J gene: TRBJ2-1; CDR3 DNA: TGCGCCAGCAGCTTGAACGGGAGCCCAAACAATGAGCAGTTCTTC; CDR3 protein: CASSLNGSPNNEQFF
D gene: -; V gene: TRBV10-1; clone size: -; J gene: TRBJ1-5; CDR3 DNA: TGCGCCAGCAGTGAGCCGAACACCGGGAGCCACTCCAATCAGCCCCAGCATTTT; CDR3 protein: CASSEPNTGSHSNQPQHF
D gene: -; V gene: TRBV30; clone size: -; J gene: TRBJ1-5; CDR3 DNA: TGTGCCTGGAGTGTACATCAGGGAAGATGGGCTAATCAGCCCCAGCATTTT; CDR3 protein: CAWSVHQGRWANQPQHF
D gene: -; V gene: TRBV11-2; clone size: few; J gene: TRBJ2-7; CDR3 DNA: TGTGCCAGCAGCTTTGGACAGTCCTACGAGCAGTACTTC; CDR3 protein: CASSFGQSYEQYF
D gene: TRBD2; V gene: TRBV4-2; clone size: -; J gene: TRBJ2-1; CDR3 DNA: TGTGCCAGCAGCCAAGATCGGACTAGCGGATACAATGAGCAGTTCTTC; CDR3 protein: CASSQDRTSGYNEQFF
D gene: -; V gene: TRBV7-9; clone size: -; J gene: TRBJ2-6; CDR3 DNA: TGTGCCAGCAGCTCTCTCTCTGGGGCCAACGTCCTGACTTTC; CDR3 protein: CASSSLSGANVLTF
D gene: TRBD1; V gene: TRBV5-1; clone size: -; J gene: TRBJ1-1; CDR3 DNA: TGCGCCAGCAGCTTCAGGACAGGGGGTGACACTGAAGCTTTCTTT; CDR3 protein: CASSFRTGGDTEAFF